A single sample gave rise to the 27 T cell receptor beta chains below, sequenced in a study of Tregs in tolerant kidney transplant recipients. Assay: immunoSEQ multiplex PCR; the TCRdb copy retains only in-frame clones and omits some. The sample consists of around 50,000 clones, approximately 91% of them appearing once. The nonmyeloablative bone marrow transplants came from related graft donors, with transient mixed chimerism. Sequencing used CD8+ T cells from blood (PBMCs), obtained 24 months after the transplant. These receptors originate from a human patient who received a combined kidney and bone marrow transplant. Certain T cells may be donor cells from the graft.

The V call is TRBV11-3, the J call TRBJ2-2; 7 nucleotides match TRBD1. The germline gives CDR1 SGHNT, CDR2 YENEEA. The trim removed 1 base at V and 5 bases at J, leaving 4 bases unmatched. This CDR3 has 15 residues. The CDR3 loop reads CASSLGQGETGELFF. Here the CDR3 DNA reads TGTGCCAGCAGCTTAGGACAGGGTGAGACCGGGGAGCTGTTTTTT. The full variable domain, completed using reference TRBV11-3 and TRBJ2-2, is EAGVVQSPRYKIIEKKQPVAFWCNPISGHNTLYWYLQNLGQGPELLIRYENEEAVDDSQLPKDRFSAERLKGVDSTLKIQPAELGDSAVYLCASSLGQGETGELFFGEGSRLTVL.

The CDR3 reads CASSYSIRGGVEQYF. The CDR3 DNA sequence: TGTGCCAGCAGTTACTCGATCCGCGGGGGGGTCGAGCAGTACTTC. The chain carries TRBV6-5 and TRBJ2-7; 9 bases are a match to TRBD2. This CDR3 is 15 amino acids long. CDR1 is MNHEY, CDR2 SVGAGI, per germline. Trimming took 0 bases from V and 6 from J; bases not matched to a gene: 6.

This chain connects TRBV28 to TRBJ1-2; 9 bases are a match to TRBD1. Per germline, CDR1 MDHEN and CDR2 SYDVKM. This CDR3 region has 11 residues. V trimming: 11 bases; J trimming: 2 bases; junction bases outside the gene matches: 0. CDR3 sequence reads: CAGQGNYGYTF. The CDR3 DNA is TGTGCCGGACAGGGGAACTATGGCTACACCTTC.

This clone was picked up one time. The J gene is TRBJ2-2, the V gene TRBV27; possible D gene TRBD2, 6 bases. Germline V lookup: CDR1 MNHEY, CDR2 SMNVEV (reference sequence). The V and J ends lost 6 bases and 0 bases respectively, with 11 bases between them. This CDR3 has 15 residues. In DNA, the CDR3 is TGTGCCAGCAGCTGGGGGGTCACGAACACCGGGGAGCTGTTTTTT. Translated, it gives CASSWGVTNTGELFF.

CDR3 DNA sequence: TGTGCCAGCAGTTCTATGTCGTACGAGCAGTACTTC. It translates to CASSSMSYEQYF. The chain uses TRBV27 and TRBJ2-7; D call uncertain. Per the germline V gene, CDR1 is MNHEY and CDR2 is SMNVEV (reference sequence). The V gene lost 4 bases and the J gene lost 4 bases, with 8 bases spanning the gap. The CDR3 is made up of 12 amino acids.

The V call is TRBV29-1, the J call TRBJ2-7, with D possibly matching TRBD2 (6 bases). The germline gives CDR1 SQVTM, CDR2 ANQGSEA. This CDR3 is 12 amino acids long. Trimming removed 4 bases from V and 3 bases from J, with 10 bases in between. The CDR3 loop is CSVANSGYEQYF. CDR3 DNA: TGCAGCGTTGCAAATAGCGGCTACGAGCAGTACTTC.

CDR3 DNA: TGTGCCAGCAGTGTGTCGGGGACAGTCCTTGAAAAACTGTTTTTT. Translation: CASSVSGTVLEKLFF. V is TRBV9 and J is TRBJ1-4, with TRBD1 matching over 7 bases. The CDR3 is 15 residues long. Germline V gives CDR1 SGDLS, CDR2 YYNGEE. Germline trimming cut 5 bases from V and 7 bases from J; bases unmatched to any gene: 11.

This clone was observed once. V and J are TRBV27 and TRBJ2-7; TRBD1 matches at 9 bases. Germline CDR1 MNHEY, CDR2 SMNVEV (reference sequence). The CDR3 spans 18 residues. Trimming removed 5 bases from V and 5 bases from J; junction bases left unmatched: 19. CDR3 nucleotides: TGTGCCAGCAGTCTCCTCGGACAGGGGAGGCTTTCGGTCCACGAGCAGTACTTC. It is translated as CASSLLGQGRLSVHEQYF.

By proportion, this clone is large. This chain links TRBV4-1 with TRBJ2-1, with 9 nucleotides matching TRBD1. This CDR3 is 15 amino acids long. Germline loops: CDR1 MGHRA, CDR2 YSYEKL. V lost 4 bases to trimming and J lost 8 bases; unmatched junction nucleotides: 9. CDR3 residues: CASSPGQGPDYEQFF. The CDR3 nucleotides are TGCGCCAGCAGCCCGGGACAGGGTCCCGATTATGAGCAGTTCTTC.

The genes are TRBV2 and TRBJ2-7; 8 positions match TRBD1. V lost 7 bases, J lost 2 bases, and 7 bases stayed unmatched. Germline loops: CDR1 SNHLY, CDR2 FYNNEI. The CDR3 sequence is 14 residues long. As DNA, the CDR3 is TGTGCCAGCATTACAGGGGGGAAAGCCTACGAGCAGTACTTC. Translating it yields CASITGGKAYEQYF.

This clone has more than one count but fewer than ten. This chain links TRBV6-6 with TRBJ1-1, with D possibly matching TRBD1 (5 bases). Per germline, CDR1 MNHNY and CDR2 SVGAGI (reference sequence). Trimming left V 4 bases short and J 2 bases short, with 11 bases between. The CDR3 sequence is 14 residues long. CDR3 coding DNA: TGTGCCAGCAGTTCCGGGGGACTCAACACTGAAGCTTTCTTT. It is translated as CASSSGGLNTEAFF.

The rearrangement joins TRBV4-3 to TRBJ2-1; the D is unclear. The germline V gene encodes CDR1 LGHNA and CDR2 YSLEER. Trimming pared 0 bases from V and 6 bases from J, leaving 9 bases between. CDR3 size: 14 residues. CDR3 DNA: TGCGCCAGCAGCCAAGAGTACCGCGGCAATGAGCAGTTCTTC. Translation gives CASSQEYRGNEQFF.

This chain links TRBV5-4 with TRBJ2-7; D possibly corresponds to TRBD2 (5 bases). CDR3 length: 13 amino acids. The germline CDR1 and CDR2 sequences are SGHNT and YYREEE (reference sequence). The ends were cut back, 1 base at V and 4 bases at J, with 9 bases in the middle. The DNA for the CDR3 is TGTGCCAGCAGCTTGTCTCTAGCTTACGAGCAGTACTTC. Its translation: CASSLSLAYEQYF.

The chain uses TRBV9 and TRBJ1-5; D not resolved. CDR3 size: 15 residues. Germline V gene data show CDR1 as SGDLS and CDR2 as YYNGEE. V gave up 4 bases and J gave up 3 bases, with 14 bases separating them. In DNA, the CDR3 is TGTGCCAGCAGCCCCGGCCAGACTCTCAATCAGCCCCAGCATTTT. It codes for CASSPGQTLNQPQHF.

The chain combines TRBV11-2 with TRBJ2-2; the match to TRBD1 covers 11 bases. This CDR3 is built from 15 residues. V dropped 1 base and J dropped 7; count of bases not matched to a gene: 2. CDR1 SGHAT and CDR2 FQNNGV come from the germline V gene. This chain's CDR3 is CASSLGTGGIGELFF. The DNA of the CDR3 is TGTGCCAGCAGCTTAGGGACAGGGGGCATCGGGGAGCTGTTTTTT.

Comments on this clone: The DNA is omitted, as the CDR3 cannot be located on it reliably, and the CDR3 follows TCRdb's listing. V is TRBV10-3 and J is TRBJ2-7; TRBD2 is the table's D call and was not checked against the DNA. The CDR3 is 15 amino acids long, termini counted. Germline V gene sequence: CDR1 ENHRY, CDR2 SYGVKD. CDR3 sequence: CAISTSGGNRDEQYF.

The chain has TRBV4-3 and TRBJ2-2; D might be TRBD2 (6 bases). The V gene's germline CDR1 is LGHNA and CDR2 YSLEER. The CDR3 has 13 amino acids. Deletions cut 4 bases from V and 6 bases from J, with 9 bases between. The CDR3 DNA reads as TGCGCCAGCAGCCGGACGGGGGCCGGGGAGCTGTTTTTT. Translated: CASSRTGAGELFF.

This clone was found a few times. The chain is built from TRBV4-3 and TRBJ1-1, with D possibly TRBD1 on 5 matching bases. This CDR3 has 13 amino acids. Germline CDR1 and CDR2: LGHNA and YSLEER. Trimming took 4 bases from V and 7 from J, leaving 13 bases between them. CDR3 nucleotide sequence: TGCGCCAGCAGCCTGGGGCTAACGGGTGAAGCTTTCTTT. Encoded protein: CASSLGLTGEAFF.

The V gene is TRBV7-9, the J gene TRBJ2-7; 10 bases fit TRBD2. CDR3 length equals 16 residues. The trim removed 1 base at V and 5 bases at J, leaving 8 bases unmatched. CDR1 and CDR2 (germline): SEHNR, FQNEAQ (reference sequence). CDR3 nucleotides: TGTGCCAGCAGCTTAGGCCCAGCGGGAGGGCCGGACGAGCAGTACTTC. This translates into CASSLGPAGGPDEQYF.

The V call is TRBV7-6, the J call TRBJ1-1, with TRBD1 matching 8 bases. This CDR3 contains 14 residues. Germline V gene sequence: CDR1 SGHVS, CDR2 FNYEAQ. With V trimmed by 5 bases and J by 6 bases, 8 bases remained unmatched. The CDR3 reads CASSPGTGGPEAFF. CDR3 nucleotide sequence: TGTGCCAGCAGCCCCGGGACAGGAGGACCTGAAGCTTTCTTT.

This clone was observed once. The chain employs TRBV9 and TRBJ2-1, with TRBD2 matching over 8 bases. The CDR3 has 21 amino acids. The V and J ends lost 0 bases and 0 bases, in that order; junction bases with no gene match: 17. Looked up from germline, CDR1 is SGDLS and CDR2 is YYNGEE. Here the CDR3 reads CASSVAVGGGGNKGSYNEQFF. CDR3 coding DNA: TGTGCCAGCAGCGTAGCAGTGGGGGGCGGGGGGAATAAAGGCTCCTACAATGAGCAGTTCTTC.

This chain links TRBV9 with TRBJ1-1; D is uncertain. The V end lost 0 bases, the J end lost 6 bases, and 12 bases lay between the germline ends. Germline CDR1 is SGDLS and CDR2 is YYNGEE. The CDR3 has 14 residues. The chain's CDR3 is CASSVARSGAEAFF. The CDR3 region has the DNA TGTGCCAGCAGCGTAGCTAGGAGCGGAGCTGAAGCTTTCTTT.

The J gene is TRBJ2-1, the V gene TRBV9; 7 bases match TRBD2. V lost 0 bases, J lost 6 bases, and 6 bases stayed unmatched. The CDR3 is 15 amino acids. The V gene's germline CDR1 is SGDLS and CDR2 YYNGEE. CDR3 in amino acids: CASSVGGSASNEQFF. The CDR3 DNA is TGTGCCAGCAGCGTAGGCGGGAGTGCGTCCAATGAGCAGTTCTTC.

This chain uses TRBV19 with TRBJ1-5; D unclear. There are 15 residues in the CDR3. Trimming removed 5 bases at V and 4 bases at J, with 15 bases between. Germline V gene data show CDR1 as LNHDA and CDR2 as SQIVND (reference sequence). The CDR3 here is CASSALAGGNQPQHF. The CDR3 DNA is TGTGCCAGTAGTGCCCTGGCGGGCGGGAATCAGCCCCAGCATTTT.

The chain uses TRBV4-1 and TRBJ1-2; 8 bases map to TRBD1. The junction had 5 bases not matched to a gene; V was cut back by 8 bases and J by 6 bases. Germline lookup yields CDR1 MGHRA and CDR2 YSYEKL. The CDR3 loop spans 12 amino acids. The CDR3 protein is CASRMDRDGYTF. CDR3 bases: TGCGCCAGCCGAATGGACAGGGATGGCTACACCTTC.

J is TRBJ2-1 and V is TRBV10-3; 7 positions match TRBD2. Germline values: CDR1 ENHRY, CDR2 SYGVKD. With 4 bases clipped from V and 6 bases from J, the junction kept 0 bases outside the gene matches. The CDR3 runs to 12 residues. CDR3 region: CAISVAGNEQFF. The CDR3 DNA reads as TGTGCCATCAGTGTAGCGGGCAATGAGCAGTTCTTC.

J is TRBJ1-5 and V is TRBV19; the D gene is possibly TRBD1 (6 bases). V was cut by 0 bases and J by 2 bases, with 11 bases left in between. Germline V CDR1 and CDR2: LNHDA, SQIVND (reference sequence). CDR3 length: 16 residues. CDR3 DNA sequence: TGTGCCAGTAGTATAGAACCCAGACAGGGCAATCAGCCCCAGCATTTT. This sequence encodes CASSIEPRQGNQPQHF.